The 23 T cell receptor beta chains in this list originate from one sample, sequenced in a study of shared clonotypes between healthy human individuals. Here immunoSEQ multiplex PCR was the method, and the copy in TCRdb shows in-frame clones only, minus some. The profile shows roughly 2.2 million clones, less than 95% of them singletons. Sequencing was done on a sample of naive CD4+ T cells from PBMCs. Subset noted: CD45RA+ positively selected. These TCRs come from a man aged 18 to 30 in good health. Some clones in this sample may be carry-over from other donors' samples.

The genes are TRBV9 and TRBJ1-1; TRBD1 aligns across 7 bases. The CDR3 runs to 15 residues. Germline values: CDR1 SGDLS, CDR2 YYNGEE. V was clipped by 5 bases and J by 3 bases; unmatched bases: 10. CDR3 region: CASSSPGQPYTEAFF. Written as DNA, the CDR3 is TGTGCCAGCAGTTCACCGGGACAGCCATACACTGAAGCTTTCTTT.

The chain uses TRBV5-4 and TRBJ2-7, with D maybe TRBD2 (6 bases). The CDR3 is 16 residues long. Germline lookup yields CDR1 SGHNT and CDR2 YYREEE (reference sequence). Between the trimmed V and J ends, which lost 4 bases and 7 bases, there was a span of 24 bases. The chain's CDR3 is CASSPHGLAVGREQYF. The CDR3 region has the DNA TGTGCCAGCAGCCCCCATGGATTAGCGGTAGGTAGGGAGCAGTACTTC.

DNA for the CDR3: TGCAGTGCCCAAGGGGGGGAGCAGTACTTC. It is translated as CSAQGGEQYF. V and J are TRBV20-1 and TRBJ2-7; either TRBD1 or TRBD2 may supply D (6 bases each). Per germline, CDR1 DFQATT and CDR2 SNEGSKA (reference sequence). Trimming pared 6 bases from V and 7 bases from J, leaving 10 bases between. The CDR3 extends over 10 amino acids.

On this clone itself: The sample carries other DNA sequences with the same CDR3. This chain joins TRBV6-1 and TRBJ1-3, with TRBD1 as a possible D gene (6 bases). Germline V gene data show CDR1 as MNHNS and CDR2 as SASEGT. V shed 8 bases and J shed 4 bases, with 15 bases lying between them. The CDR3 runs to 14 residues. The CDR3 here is CASSLTGSGNTIYF. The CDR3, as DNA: TGTGCCAGCTCACTGACAGGTTCGGGAAACACCATATATTTT.

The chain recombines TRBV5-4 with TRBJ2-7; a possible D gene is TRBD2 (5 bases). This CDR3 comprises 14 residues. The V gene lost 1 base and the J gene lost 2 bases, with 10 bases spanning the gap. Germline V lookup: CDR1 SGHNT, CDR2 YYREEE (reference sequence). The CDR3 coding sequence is TGTGCCAGCAGCTTGCGGGAAGATACCTACGAGCAGTACTTC. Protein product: CASSLREDTYEQYF.

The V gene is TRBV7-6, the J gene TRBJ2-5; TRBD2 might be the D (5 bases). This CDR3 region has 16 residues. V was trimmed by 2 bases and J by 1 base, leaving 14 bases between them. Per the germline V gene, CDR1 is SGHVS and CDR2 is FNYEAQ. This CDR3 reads CASSLSGGTGQETQYF. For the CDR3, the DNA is TGTGCCAGCAGCTTAAGCGGAGGCACTGGCCAAGAGACCCAGTACTTC.

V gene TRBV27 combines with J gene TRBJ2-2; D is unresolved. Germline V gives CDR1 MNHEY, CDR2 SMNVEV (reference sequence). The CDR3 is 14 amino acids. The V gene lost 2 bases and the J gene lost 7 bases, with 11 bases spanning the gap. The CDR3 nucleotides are TGTGCCAGCAGTTTAAGCCCTCTGGACGGGGAGCTGTTTTTT. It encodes CASSLSPLDGELFF.

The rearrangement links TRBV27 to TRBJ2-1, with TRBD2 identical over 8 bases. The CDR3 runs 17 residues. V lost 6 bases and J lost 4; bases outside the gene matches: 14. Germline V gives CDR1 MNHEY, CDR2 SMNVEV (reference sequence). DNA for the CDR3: TGTGCCAGCAGAGACCGATCGGGACTAGTATTTTACAATGAGCAGTTCTTC. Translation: CASRDRSGLVFYNEQFF.

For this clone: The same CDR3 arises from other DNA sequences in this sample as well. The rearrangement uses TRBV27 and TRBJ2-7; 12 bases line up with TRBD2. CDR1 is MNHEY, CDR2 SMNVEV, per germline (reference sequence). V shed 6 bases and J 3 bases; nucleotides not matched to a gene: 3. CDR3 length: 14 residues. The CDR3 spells CASSPTSGSYEQYF. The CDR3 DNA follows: TGTGCCAGCAGCCCGACTAGCGGGAGCTACGAGCAGTACTTC.

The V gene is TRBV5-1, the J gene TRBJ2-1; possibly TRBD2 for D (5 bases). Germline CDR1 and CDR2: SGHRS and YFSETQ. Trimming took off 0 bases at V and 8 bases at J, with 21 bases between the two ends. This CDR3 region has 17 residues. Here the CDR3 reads CASSLALRVGGVDEQFF. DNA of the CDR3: TGCGCCAGCAGCTTGGCCTTGAGGGTCGGTGGAGTCGATGAGCAGTTCTTC. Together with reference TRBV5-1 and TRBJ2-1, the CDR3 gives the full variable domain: KAGVTQTPRYLIKTRGQQVTLSCSPISGHRSVSWYQQTPGQGLQFLFEYFSETQRNKGNFPGRFSGRQFSNSRSEMNVSTLELGDSALYLCASSLALRVGGVDEQFFGPGTRLTVL.

CDR3 sequence reads: CASTERGSTDTQYF. The CDR3, as DNA: TGTGCCAGCACCGAGCGGGGGAGCACAGATACGCAGTATTTT. The J gene is TRBJ2-3, the V gene TRBV5-4; 8 bases agree with TRBD2. Germline trimming cut 6 bases from V and 0 bases from J; bases unmatched to any gene: 3. Germline lookup yields CDR1 SGHNT and CDR2 YYREEE (reference sequence). CDR3 size: 14 residues.

The CDR3 is CSVEGREVEAFF. The CDR3 DNA reads TGCAGCGTTGAGGGCAGGGAGGTTGAAGCTTTCTTT. The gene calls are TRBV29-1 and TRBJ1-1; tentatively, D is TRBD1 (5 bases). CDR1 and CDR2 (germline): SQVTM, ANQGSEA. The V gene lost 3 bases and the J gene lost 7 bases, with 12 bases spanning the gap. This CDR3 is 12 amino acids long.

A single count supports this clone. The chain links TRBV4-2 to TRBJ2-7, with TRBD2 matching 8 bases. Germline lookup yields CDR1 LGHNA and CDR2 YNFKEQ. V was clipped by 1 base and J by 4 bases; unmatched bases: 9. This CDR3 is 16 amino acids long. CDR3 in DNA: TGTGCCAGCAGCCAAGGGCTCGCGGGAGGCGCGTACGAGCAGTACTTC. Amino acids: CASSQGLAGGAYEQYF.

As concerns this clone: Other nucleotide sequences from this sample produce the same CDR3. The CDR3 DNA follows: TGTGCCAGCAGCTTAGTGGCGGGAGGTTCCTACGAGCAGTACTTC. It encodes CASSLVAGGSYEQYF. The chain carries TRBV7-2 and TRBJ2-7, with TRBD2 matching over 8 bases. The CDR3 runs to 15 residues. V was pared by 1 base and J by 1 base, with 3 bases of the junction left unmatched. Germline CDR1 reads SGHTA; CDR2 reads FQGNSA.

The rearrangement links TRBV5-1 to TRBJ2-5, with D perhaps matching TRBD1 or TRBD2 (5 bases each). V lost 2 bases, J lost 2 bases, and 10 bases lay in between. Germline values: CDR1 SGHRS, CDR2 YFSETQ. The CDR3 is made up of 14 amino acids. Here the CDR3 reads CASSFYGTQETQYF. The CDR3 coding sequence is TGCGCCAGCAGCTTTTACGGGACGCAAGAGACCCAGTACTTC.

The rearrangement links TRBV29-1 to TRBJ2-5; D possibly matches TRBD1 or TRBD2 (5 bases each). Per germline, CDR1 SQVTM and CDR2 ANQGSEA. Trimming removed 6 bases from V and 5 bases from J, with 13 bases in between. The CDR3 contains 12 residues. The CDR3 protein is CSVLGEKETQYF. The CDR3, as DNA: TGCAGCGTCTTGGGGGAAAAGGAGACCCAGTACTTC.

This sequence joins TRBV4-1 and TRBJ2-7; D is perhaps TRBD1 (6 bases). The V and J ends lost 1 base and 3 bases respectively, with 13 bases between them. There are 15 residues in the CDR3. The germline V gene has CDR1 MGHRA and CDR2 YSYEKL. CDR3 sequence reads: CASSQVLGQVYEQYF. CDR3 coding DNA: TGCGCCAGCAGCCAAGTTTTGGGACAAGTCTACGAGCAGTACTTC.

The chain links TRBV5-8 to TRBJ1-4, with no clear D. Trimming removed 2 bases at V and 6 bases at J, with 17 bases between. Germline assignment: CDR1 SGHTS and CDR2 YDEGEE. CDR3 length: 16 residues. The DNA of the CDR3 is TGTGCCAGCAGCTTTTACCGTCAGAACCTGGATGAAAAACTGTTTTTT. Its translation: CASSFYRQNLDEKLFF. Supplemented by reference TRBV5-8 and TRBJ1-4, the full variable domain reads EAGVTQSPTHLIKTRGQQATLRCSPISGHTSVYWYQQALGLGLQFLLWYDEGEERNRGNFPPRFSGRQFPNYSSELNVNALELEDSALYLCASSFYRQNLDEKLFFGSGTQLSVL.

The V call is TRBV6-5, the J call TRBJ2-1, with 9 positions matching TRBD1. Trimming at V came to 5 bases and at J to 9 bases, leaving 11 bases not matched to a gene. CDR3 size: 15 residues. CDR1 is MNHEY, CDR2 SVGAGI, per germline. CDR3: CASSQTDRGYIEQFF. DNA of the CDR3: TGTGCCAGCAGTCAAACCGACAGGGGGTATATTGAGCAGTTCTTC.

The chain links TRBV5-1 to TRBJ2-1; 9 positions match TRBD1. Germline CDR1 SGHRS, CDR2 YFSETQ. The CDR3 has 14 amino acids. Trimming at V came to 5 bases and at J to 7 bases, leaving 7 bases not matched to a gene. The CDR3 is CASRMGTGWNEQFF. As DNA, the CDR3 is TGCGCCAGCAGGATGGGGACAGGGTGGAATGAGCAGTTCTTC.

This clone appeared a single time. CDR3 region: CASSPTKGLHTQYF. CDR3 nucleotides: TGTGCCAGCAGCCCCACCAAGGGTCTCCATACGCAGTATTTT. The chain combines TRBV7-3 with TRBJ2-3, with no clear D. CDR1 SGHTA and CDR2 FQGTGA come from the germline V gene. Trimming took 5 bases from V and 7 from J, leaving 16 bases between them. The length of the CDR3 is 14 residues. The full variable domain, its missing parts supplied by reference TRBV7-3 and TRBJ2-3, is GAGVSQTPSNKVTEKGKYVELRCDPISGHTALYWYRQSLGQGPEFLIYFQGTGAADDSGLPNDRFFAVRPEGSVSTLKIQRTERGDSAVYLCASSPTKGLHTQYFGPGTRLTVL.

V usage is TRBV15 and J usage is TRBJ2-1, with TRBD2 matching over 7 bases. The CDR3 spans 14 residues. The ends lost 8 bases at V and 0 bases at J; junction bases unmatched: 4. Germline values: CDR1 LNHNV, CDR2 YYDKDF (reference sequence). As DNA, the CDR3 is TGTGCCACCGGCCGGGGGGTCTCCTACAATGAGCAGTTCTTC. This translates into CATGRGVSYNEQFF.

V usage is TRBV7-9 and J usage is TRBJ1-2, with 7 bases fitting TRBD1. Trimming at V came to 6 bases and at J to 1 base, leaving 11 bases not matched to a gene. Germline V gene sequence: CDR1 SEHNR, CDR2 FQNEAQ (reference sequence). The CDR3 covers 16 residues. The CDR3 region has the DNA TGTGCCAGCAGTTCCCGACTACAGGGGATTAACTATGGCTACACCTTC. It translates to CASSSRLQGINYGYTF. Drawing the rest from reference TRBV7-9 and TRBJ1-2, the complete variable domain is DTGVSQNPRHKITKRGQNVTFRCDPISEHNRLYWYRQTLGQGPEFLTYFQNEAQLEKSRLLSDRFSAERPKGSFSTLEIQRTEQGDSAMYLCASSSRLQGINYGYTFGSGTRLTVV.